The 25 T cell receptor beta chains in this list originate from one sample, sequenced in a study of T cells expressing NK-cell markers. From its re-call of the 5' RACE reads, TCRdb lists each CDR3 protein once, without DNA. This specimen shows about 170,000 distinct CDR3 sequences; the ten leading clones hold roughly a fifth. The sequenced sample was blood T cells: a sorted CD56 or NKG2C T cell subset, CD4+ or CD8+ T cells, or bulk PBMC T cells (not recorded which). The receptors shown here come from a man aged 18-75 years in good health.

The CDR3 sequence is CASSSGPVNQPQHF. The gene calls are TRBV6-5 and TRBJ1-5; TCRdb lists TRBD1, though no DNA is available to test this call. The CDR3 sequence is 14 residues long. Germline CDR1 is MNHEY and CDR2 is SVGAGI.

This CDR3 reads CAWSSERYEQYF. The chain couples TRBV30 to TRBJ2-7. The length of the CDR3 is 12 residues. Germline CDR1 and CDR2: GTSNPN and SVGIG (reference sequence).

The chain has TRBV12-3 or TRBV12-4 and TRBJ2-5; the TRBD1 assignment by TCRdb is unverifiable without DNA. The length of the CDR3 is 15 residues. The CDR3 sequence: CASSLAKGVGETQYF.

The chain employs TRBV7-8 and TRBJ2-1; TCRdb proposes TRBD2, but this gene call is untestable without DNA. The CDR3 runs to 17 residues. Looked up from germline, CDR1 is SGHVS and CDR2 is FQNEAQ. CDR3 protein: CASSLALAGGPGNEQFF.

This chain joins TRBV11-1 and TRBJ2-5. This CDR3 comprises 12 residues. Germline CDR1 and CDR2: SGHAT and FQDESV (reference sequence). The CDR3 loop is CASSLEWETQYF.

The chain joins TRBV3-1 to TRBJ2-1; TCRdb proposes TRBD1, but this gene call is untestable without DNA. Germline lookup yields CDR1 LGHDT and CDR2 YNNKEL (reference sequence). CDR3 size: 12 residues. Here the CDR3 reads CASSQTGGEQFF.

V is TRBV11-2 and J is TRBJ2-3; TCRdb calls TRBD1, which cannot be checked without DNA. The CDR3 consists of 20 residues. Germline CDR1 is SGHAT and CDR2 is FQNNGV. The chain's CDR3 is CASSDIVRDRRPSSTDTQYF.

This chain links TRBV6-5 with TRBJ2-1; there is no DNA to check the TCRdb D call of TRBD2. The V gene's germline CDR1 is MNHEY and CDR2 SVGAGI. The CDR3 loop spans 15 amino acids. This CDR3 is CASSYSLAGYNEQFF.

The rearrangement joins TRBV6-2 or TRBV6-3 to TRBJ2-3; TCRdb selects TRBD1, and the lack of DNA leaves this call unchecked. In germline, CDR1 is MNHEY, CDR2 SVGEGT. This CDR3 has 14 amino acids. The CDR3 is CASSQPWTDNTQYF.

Here the CDR3 reads CASTRGRQGSYEQYF. The chain couples TRBV2 to TRBJ2-7; TCRdb picks TRBD1, but there is no DNA to check that call. This CDR3 has 15 residues. Germline V gives CDR1 SNHLY, CDR2 FYNNEI.

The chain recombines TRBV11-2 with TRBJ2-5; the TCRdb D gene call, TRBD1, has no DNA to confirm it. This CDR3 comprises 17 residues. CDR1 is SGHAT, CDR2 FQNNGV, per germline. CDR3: CASSLGYIGAERETQYF.

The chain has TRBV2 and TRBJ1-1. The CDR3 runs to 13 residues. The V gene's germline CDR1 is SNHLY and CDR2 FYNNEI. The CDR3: CASSDGPFRGAFF.

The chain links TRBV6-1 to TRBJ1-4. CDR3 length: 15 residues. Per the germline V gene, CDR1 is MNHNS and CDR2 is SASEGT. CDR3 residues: CASSGRDGLWEKLFF.

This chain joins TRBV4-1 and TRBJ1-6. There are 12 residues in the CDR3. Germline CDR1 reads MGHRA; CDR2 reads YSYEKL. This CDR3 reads CASSQALLPLHF.

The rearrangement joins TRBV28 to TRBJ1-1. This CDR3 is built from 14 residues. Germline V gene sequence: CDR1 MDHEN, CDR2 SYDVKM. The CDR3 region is CASTPRELNTEAFF.

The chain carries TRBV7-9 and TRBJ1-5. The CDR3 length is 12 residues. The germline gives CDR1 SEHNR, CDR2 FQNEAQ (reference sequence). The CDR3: CASSASNQPQHF.

This chain's CDR3 is CASSFRDKNEKLFF. The chain couples TRBV5-1 to TRBJ1-4; TCRdb names TRBD1, which stays unverified in the absence of DNA. Per the germline V gene, CDR1 is SGHRS and CDR2 is YFSETQ. The CDR3 has 14 residues.

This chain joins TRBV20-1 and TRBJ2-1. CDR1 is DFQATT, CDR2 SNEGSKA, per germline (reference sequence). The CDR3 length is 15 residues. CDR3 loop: CSARVLTGSYNEQFF.

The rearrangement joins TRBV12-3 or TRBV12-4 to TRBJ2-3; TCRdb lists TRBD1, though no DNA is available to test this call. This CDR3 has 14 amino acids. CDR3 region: CASSLLSSSYTQYF.

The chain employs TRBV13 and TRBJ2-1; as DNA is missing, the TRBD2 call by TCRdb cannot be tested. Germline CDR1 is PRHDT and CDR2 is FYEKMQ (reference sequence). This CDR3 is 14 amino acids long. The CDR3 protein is CATAGGPQDNEQFF.

The CDR3 is CASSVAGKPRDFYEQYF. The V call is TRBV19, the J call TRBJ2-7; TCRdb calls TRBD1, which cannot be checked without DNA. CDR1 and CDR2 (germline): LNHDA, SQIVND (reference sequence). The CDR3 runs to 17 residues.

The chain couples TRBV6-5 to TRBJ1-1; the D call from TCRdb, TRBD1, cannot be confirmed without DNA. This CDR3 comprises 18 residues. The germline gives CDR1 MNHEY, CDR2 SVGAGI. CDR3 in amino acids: CASSRRGGPFRMNTEAFF.

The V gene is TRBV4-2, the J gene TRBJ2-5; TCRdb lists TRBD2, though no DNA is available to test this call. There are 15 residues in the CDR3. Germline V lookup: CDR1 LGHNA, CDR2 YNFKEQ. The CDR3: CASSHRSGGAETQYF.

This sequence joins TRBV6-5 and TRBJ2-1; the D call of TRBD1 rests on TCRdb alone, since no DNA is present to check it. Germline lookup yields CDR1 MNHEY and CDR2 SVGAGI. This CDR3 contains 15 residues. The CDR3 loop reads CASSLDRGAGNEQFF.

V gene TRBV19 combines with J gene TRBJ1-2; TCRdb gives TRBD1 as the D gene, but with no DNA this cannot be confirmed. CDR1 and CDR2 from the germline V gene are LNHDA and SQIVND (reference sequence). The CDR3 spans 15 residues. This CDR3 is CASSISQGTYYGYTF.